This T cell receptor beta chain appears in the sequencing data of a study of OX40 agonist ivuxolimab in advanced cancers. Germline V lookup: CDR1 SEHNR, CDR2 FQNEAQ (reference sequence). Trimming cost V 2 bases and J 6 bases, with 6 bases left between them. The CDR3 totals 12 residues. Assay used: immunoSEQ multiplex PCR; TCRdb lists only in-frame clones, some missing. Among some 59,000 clones listed, roughly 88% were seen once. About this clone: The antigen is not known.

Regarding the study as a whole: The authors did not determine the antigen specificity of the expanded peripheral T cells.

This chain connects TRBV7-9 to TRBJ2-3; D call uncertain. This clonotype was sampled from an adult with an advanced solid tumor such as melanoma, head and neck, liver or kidney cancer. Sequencing was performed on CD4+ or CD8+ T cells sorted from blood, taken in a trial of the OX40 agonist ivuxolimab. Here the CDR3 reads CASSLQMDTQYF. In DNA form, the CDR3 reads TGTGCCAGCAGCTTACAAATGGATACGCAGTATTTT.